A selection of T cell receptor beta chains follows, all from one sample in a study of PD-L1 blockade in urothelial cancer. Clones were sequenced by immunoSEQ multiplex PCR, and TCRdb holds only the in-frame ones, with some missing. Of around 51,000 clones in the sample, approximately 83% were seen once. The sequencing used PBMCs, collected around atezolizumab (anti-PD-L1) treatment. The receptor source for this set is a man aged 60 to 75 with urothelial cancer. CDR3s include the opening cysteine and the closing phenylalanine or tryptophan. D genes are given only for firm matches. Only some rows state a clone size, as once, few, many or a class for expanded clones.

v_gene: TRBV30
j_gene: TRBJ1-5
d_gene: -
abundance: -
CDR3aa: CAWSPGGASNQPQHF
CDR3nt: TGTGCCTGGAGTCCCGGAGGGGCTAGCAATCAGCCCCAGCATTTT

v_gene: TRBV29-1
j_gene: TRBJ2-3
d_gene: -
abundance: -
CDR3aa: CSVAAGYTDTQYF
CDR3nt: TGCAGCGTTGCCGCGGGATACACAGATACGCAGTATTTT

v_gene: TRBV7-2
j_gene: TRBJ2-7
d_gene: -
abundance: -
CDR3aa: CASSSLEWEPSYEQYF
CDR3nt: TGTGCCAGCAGCTCCCTGGAGTGGGAGCCCTCCTACGAGCAGTACTTC

v_gene: TRBV5-6
j_gene: TRBJ2-7
d_gene: TRBD1
abundance: -
CDR3aa: CASSPINRGHSYEQYF
CDR3nt: TGTGCCAGCAGCCCCATCAACAGGGGGCACTCCTACGAGCAGTACTTC

v_gene: TRBV5-1
j_gene: TRBJ1-1
d_gene: -
abundance: -
CDR3aa: CASSLYRARVSNTEAFF
CDR3nt: TGCGCCAGCAGCTTATACAGGGCCCGTGTTTCGAACACTGAAGCTTTCTTT

v_gene: TRBV9
j_gene: TRBJ1-2
d_gene: -
abundance: -
CDR3aa: CASSPSGGANYGYTF
CDR3nt: TGTGCCAGCAGCCCATCCGGGGGAGCTAACTATGGCTACACCTTC

v_gene: TRBV6-1
j_gene: TRBJ2-7
d_gene: -
abundance: -
CDR3aa: CASKVGQQGSYEQYF
CDR3nt: TGTGCCAGCAAGGTCGGGCAACAGGGATCCTACGAGCAGTACTTC

v_gene: TRBV6-6
j_gene: TRBJ2-3
d_gene: -
abundance: -
CDR3aa: CASSPRVGADTQYF
CDR3nt: TGTGCCAGCAGCCCTCGGGTTGGTGCAGATACGCAGTATTTT

v_gene: TRBV10-3
j_gene: TRBJ2-2
d_gene: TRBD2
abundance: -
CDR3aa: CAISELAANTGELFF
CDR3nt: TGTGCCATCAGTGAACTAGCGGCCAACACCGGGGAGCTGTTTTTT

v_gene: TRBV28
j_gene: TRBJ1-1
d_gene: TRBD1
abundance: -
CDR3aa: CASSQGQGLFTEAFF
CDR3nt: TGTGCCAGCAGTCAGGGACAGGGGTTGTTCACTGAAGCTTTCTTT

v_gene: TRBV28
j_gene: TRBJ1-5
d_gene: -
abundance: -
CDR3aa: CASIGGGSVLSQPQHF
CDR3nt: TGTGCCAGCATTGGCGGGGGCAGTGTGCTATCTCAGCCCCAGCATTTT

v_gene: TRBV27
j_gene: TRBJ2-1
d_gene: TRBD2
abundance: -
CDR3aa: CASSLWSSGGARNEQFF
CDR3nt: TGTGCCAGCAGTTTATGGTCTAGCGGGGGGGCTAGGAATGAGCAGTTCTTC

v_gene: TRBV2
j_gene: TRBJ2-1
d_gene: TRBD1
abundance: -
CDR3aa: CASRGTGFEQFF
CDR3nt: TGTGCCAGCAGGGGGACAGGGTTTGAGCAGTTCTTC

v_gene: TRBV5-6
j_gene: TRBJ1-2
d_gene: TRBD1
abundance: once
CDR3aa: CASSLDYGTGGRGYTF
CDR3nt: TGTGCCAGCAGCTTGGATTATGGGACAGGGGGTAGAGGCTACACCTTC

v_gene: TRBV7-9
j_gene: TRBJ1-1
d_gene: TRBD1
abundance: -
CDR3aa: CASSSGQGYTEAFF
CDR3nt: TGTGCCAGCAGCTCGGGACAGGGGTACACTGAAGCTTTCTTT

v_gene: TRBV19
j_gene: TRBJ1-1
d_gene: TRBD1
abundance: -
CDR3aa: CASSPDRATEAFF
CDR3nt: TGTGCCAGTAGTCCGGACAGGGCCACTGAAGCTTTCTTT